Presented here are 5 T cell receptor beta chains from one specimen sequenced in a study of T cells after yellow fever vaccination (dated 2019 in TCRdb). The treatment or condition label corresponds to: live attenuated yellow fever vaccine strain. Library prep was done by 5' RACE. Sequencing used an Illumina HiSeq 2500. The public reads were reanalyzed by TCRdb: fastp trimming at Q25, MiXCR alignment, in-frame beta chains only. Under each unique CDR3 protein, matching rows form one entry showing the most common genes and DNA. For this sample the table gives just under 600,000 distinct CDR3 sequences, of which roughly 13% were detected only once. The ten largest clones add up to around 15% of the sample. The sample was PBMCs, taken on the day of the yellow fever booster vaccination. These receptor sequences come from a man aged 25 to 40 who received the YFV17D yellow fever vaccine.

This chain links TRBV18 with TRBJ1-1; tentative D call: TRBD1 (5 bases). The CDR3 has 16 residues. The V gene's germline CDR1 is KGHSH and CDR2 LQKENI. With 3 bases removed from V and 2 bases from J, the gap between germline ends came to 16 bases. CDR3 in amino acids: CASSPAGVGVNTEAFF. The CDR3 DNA reads TGTGCCAGCTCACCGGCGGGGGTGGGGGTCAACACTGAAGCTTTCTTT.

CDR3 loop: CASRSAEEFYEQYF. CDR3 DNA sequence: TGTGCCAGCAGAAGCGCTGAGGAGTTCTACGAGCAGTACTTC. This sequence joins TRBV6-1 and TRBJ2-7, with D unresolved. Germline lookup yields CDR1 MNHNS and CDR2 SASEGT. Deletions cut 6 bases from V and 3 bases from J, with 15 bases between. The CDR3 is made up of 14 amino acids.

The rearrangement uses TRBV7-8 and TRBJ2-1; 9 nucleotides align to TRBD1. The CDR3 is 15 amino acids. The J segment lost 5 bases and the V segment lost 6 bases, leaving 8 bases of the junction unmatched. Germline V gene sequence: CDR1 SGHVS, CDR2 FQNEAQ. The CDR3 is CASRRDRGKDNEQFF. CDR3 coding DNA: TGTGCCAGCAGACGCGACAGGGGGAAGGACAATGAGCAGTTCTTC.

This chain uses TRBV6-1 with TRBJ1-1; D may be TRBD1 (5 bases). Germline CDR1 MNHNS, CDR2 SASEGT. The V gene lost 7 bases and the J gene lost 1 base, with 10 bases spanning the gap. The CDR3 has 13 residues. CDR3 region: CASTGRGNTEAFF. Written as DNA, the CDR3 is TGTGCCAGCACAGGGCGGGGGAACACTGAAGCTTTCTTT.

The chain joins TRBV6-2 or TRBV6-3 to TRBJ2-1; D unclear. This CDR3 is 12 amino acids long. Trimming took 11 bases from V and 9 from J, leaving 17 bases between them. Looked up from germline, CDR1 is MNHEY and CDR2 is SVGEGT. Here the CDR3 DNA reads TGTGCCGCCGGCCAGAGCTACGGTGAGCAGTTCTTC. Encoded protein: CAAGQSYGEQFF.